This TCR beta chain comes out of a study of T-cell memory formation after mild COVID-19. The study's findings and limits: For second-wave clones that peaked at day 37, SARS-CoV-2 specificity went unverified.

This clonotype appeared a few times. Its antigen is currently unknown. One entry per CDR3 protein results from TCRdb running MiXCR on the 5' RACE reads. The data hold a few hundred thousand distinct CDR3 sequences, with approximately 15% observed a single time. With 5 bases clipped from V and 4 bases from J, the junction kept 7 bases outside the gene matches. The CDR3 is made up of 15 amino acids. Germline V gene lookup returns CDR1 SGHAT and CDR2 FQDESV (reference sequence). V is TRBV11-1 and J is TRBJ2-1; 8 bases fit TRBD2. The sample consisted of PBMCs or a T cell subset sorted from them (not recorded which). The source of this sequence is a man aged 18 to 30 who had mild COVID-19 (a few samples of this study predate the infection). Cell type and time point are not known. The CDR3 reads CASSLDPGGYNEQFF. CDR3 DNA: TGTGCCAGCAGCCTAGACCCGGGGGGGTACAATGAGCAGTTCTTC.